The clone carrying this T cell receptor (beta chain) was found once. The record originates from a study of neoadjuvant anti-PD-1 for oral cavity cancer. Blood cells were analyzed directly, without culture or expansion. The V gene lost 8 bases and the J gene lost 1 base, with 11 bases spanning the gap. CDR3 length: 14 residues. Germline loops: CDR1 WSHSY, CDR2 SAAADI. PBMC libraries mostly used roughly 460 ng of input genomic DNA, with six replicates per sample. Clones were read by immunoSEQ multiplex PCR, and TCRdb kept only the in-frame ones, dropping some. The sample gives some 14,000 clones, about 70% of which show up once; approximately 2.3% is in the top ten.

This sample comprised PBMCs, obtained before nivolumab (anti-PD-1) treatment. The chain has TRBV10-2 and TRBJ1-4; D is uncertain. This sequence originates from a person aged 35-79 years with oral cavity squamous cell carcinoma. The DNA for the CDR3 is TGCGCCAGCGTTCGACGGTTAACTAATGAAAAACTGTTTTTT. As protein: CASVRRLTNEKLFF.